This paragraph reports one T cell receptor (beta chain). Its specificity is unknown. Single viable CD3+CD4+CD8-CD45RO+ cells were sorted as the memory CD4+ T cells. Per the study methods: Out-of-frame sequences were removed, leaving 2 million to 2.5 million distinct TCRbeta sequences. Sequencing used immunoSEQ multiplex PCR; TCRdb keeps in-frame clones, though not all of them. V and J calls and clone size are given by that table; D and trimming were obtained from the DNA. Of 50,000 to 70,000 clones in the sample, roughly 77% were seen once. The V gene's germline CDR1 is LGHNA and CDR2 YSLEER. The CDR3 loop spans 15 amino acids. V was cut by 4 bases and J by 6 bases, with 19 bases left in between. The data derive from a study of memory CD4+ T cells and cytomegalovirus serostatus. Study outcomes and limitations: About two fifths of the roughly 150 known CMV-associated TCRbeta sequences appeared in CD4+ memory.

Sequencing used memory CD4+ T cells from blood. The clonotype was recovered from an adult in good health and CMV-seropositive. This sequence joins TRBV4-3 and TRBJ2-7; tentatively, D is TRBD1 or TRBD2 (5 bases each). In DNA, the CDR3 is TGCGCCAGCAGCCCGCTACCCTCCGAGGGGTCCGAGCAGTACTTC. Translating gives CASSPLPSEGSEQYF.